This T cell receptor (beta chain) stems from a study of blood T cell repertoires in COVID-19. About the research overall: Sites across the United States, Italy and Spain contributed samples from acute and convalescent COVID-19. Sources were T cells, B-cell-depleted T cells, or PBMCs; the material itself was cDNA or gDNA.

The V gene's germline CDR1 is KGHDR and CDR2 SFDVKD. J lost 4 bases, V lost 4 bases, and 6 bases had no gene match. The CDR3 is 16 amino acids. Original analysis: Scientists estimated how many nucleated cells there were by amplifying reference gene primers. Clones were sequenced by immunoSEQ multiplex PCR, and TCRdb holds only the in-frame ones, with some missing. V and J calls and clone size are those listed in that table; D and trimming were worked out from the DNA. The sample lists 30,000 or so clones, approximately 78% seen once, with around 41% in the top ten. This receptor was taken from a man older than 75 with active or convalescent COVID-19. The J gene is TRBJ2-1, the V gene TRBV24-1, with TRBD2 matching over 10 bases. The specimen sequenced was peripheral blood. DNA for the CDR3: TGTGCCACCAGTGAAACCGGACTAGCGGAATACAATGAGCAGTTCTTC. It encodes CATSETGLAEYNEQFF.